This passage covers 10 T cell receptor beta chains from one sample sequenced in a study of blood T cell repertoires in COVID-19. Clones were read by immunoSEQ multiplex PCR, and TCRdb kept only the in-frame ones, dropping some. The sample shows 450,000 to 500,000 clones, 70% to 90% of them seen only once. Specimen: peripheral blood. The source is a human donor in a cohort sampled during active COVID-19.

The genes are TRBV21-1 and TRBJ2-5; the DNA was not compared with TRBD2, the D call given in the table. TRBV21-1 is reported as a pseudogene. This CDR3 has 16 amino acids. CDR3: CASPKRGGALQETQYF. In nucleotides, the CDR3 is TGTGCCAGCCCTAAACGGGGGGGGGCTCTCCAAGAGACCCAGTACTTC.

The CDR3 DNA follows: TGTGCCTGGGGCCGGGGGGGGTCCTCTATCAGGTACTTC. Encoded protein: CAWGRGGSSIRYF. The V and J genes are TRBV30 and TRBJ2-7; 8 bases align to TRBD2. V lost 5 bases and J lost 12; bases outside the gene matches: 15. Germline CDR1 and CDR2: GTSNPN and SVGIG (reference sequence). This CDR3 is built from 13 residues.

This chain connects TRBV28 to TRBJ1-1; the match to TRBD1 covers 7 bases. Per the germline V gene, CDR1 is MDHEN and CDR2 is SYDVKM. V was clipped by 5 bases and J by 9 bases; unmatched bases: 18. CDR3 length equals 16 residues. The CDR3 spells CASSGLKPRDSQKAFF. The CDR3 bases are TGTGCCAGCAGTGGTCTAAAACCCCGGGACAGCCAAAAAGCTTTCTTT.

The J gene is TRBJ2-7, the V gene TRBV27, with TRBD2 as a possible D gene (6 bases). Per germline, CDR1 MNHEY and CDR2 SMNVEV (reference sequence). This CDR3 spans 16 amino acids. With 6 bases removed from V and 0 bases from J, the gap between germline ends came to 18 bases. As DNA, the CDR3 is TGTGCCAGCAGATCCCCCTCTAGCGCTAACTCCTACGAGCAGTACTTC. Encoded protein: CASRSPSSANSYEQYF.

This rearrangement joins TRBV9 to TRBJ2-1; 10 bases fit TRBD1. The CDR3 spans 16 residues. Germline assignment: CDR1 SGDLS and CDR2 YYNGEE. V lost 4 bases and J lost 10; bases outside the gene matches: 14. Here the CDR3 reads CASSSPRTGGEGEQFF. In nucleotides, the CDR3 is TGTGCCAGCAGCTCCCCCCGGACAGGGGGTGAGGGAGAGCAGTTCTTC.

CDR3 amino acids: CATGRTSGSRSNEQFF. The CDR3 DNA sequence: TGTGCCACCGGGCGGACTAGCGGGAGTCGGAGCAATGAGCAGTTCTTC. J is TRBJ2-1 and V is TRBV24-1; 13 bases fit TRBD2. The ends lost 9 bases at V and 6 bases at J; junction bases unmatched: 10. The CDR3 contains 16 residues. Germline V CDR1 and CDR2: KGHDR, SFDVKD.

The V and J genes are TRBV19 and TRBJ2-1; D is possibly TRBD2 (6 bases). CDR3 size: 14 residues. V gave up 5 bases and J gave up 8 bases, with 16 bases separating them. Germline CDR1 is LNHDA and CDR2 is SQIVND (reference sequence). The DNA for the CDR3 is TGTGCCAGTAGTTCCCGGGACTCCCTGGATGAGCAGTTCTTC. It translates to CASSSRDSLDEQFF.

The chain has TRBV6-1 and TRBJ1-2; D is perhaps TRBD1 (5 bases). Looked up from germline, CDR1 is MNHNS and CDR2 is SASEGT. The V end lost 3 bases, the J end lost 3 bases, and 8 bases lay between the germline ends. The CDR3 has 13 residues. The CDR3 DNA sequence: TGTGCCAGCAGTGAGGGACTTCACTATGGCTACACCTTC. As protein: CASSEGLHYGYTF.

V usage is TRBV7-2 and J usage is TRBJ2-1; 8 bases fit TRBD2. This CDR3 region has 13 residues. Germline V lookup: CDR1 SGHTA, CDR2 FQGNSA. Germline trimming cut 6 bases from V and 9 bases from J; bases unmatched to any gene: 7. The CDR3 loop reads CASRLSGRTEQFF. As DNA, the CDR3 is TGTGCCAGCAGACTCAGCGGGAGAACTGAGCAGTTCTTC.

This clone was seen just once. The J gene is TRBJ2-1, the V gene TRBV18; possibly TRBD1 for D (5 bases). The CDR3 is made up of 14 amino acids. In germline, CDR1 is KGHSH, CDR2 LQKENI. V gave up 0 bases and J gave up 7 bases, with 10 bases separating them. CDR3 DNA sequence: TGTGCCAGCTCACCACCGGAGACAGATAATGAGCAGTTCTTC. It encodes CASSPPETDNEQFF.